This T cell receptor beta chain appears in the sequencing data of a study of cytomegalovirus exposure and HLA in healthy donors. Study details: Some 80 million unique TCR sequences came from HLA-typed donors in an early release. Whole-study findings and limits: A few chains tied to CMV proved CMV antigen-specific in vitro. Researchers reported in a later analysis that a missense DCLRE1C variant was tied to TCR beta V- and J-gene trimming.

PCR used 60 Vbeta primers and 13 Jbeta primers. Only in-frame clones appear in the TCRdb table, and some are missing; sequencing was by immunoSEQ multiplex PCR. The sample holds under 250,000 clones, around 85% seen once. A note on this clone: Its target is unknown.

Sequenced material: PBMCs. The TCR comes from a woman in her 50s in good health and CMV-seronegative.

CDR3 nucleotide sequence: TGTGCCATCAGTGGCTCAGCGGGGGAGACCCAGTACTTC. It yields the protein CAISGSAGETQYF. V gene TRBV10-3 combines with J gene TRBJ2-5; 7 bases match TRBD2. Germline trimming cut 4 bases from V and 5 bases from J; bases unmatched to any gene: 4. The CDR3 has 13 amino acids. Germline V gene sequence: CDR1 ENHRY, CDR2 SYGVKD.